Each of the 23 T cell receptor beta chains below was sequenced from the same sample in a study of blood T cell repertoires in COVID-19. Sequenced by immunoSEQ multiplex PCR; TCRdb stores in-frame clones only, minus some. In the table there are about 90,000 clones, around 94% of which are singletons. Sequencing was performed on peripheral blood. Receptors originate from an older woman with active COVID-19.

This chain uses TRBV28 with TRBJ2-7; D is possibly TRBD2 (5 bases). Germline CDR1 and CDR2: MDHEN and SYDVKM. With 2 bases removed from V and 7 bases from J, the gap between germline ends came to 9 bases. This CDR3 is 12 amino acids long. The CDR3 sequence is CASSLGRREQYF. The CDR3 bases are TGTGCCAGCAGTTTAGGTCGGAGGGAGCAGTACTTC.

The CDR3 DNA is TGTGCCTGGAGCCATGGACTAGCGGGGACCCAAGCGGATACGCAGTATTTT. It specifies CAWSHGLAGTQADTQYF. The chain recombines TRBV30 with TRBJ2-3; TRBD2 aligns across 12 bases. Germline CDR1 reads GTSNPN; CDR2 reads SVGIG (reference sequence). Trimming cost V 3 bases and J 6 bases; bases outside gene matches: 13. The CDR3 is made up of 17 amino acids.

Here the CDR3 DNA reads TGTGCCTGGAGTGTACGCACAGGGGCAACTAATGAAAAACTGTTTTTT. Translating gives CAWSVRTGATNEKLFF. V gene TRBV30 combines with J gene TRBJ1-4; 7 nucleotides agree with TRBD1. Losses at the gene ends were 0 bases for V and 0 bases for J; bases not matched to a gene: 4. Germline values: CDR1 GTSNPN, CDR2 SVGIG (reference sequence). CDR3 length equals 16 residues.

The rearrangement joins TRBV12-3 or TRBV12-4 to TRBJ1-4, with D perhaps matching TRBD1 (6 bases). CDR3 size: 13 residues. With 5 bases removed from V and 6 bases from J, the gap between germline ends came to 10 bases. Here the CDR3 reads CASSRTADEKLFF. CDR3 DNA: TGTGCCAGCAGTAGGACAGCCGATGAAAAACTGTTTTTT.

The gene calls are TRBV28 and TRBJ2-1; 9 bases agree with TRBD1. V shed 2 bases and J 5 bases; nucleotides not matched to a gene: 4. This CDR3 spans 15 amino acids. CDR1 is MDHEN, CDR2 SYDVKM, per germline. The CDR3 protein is CASSLIGTGNNEQFF. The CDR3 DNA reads TGTGCCAGCAGTTTAATCGGGACAGGGAACAATGAGCAGTTCTTC.

The CDR3 is CASSSAGTGTGAFF. CDR3 DNA: TGTGCCAGCAGTTCAGCAGGGACAGGGACGGGGGCTTTCTTT. The chain joins TRBV28 to TRBJ1-1; 9 bases map to TRBD1. V trimming: 4 bases; J trimming: 11 bases; junction bases outside the gene matches: 11. Looked up from germline, CDR1 is MDHEN and CDR2 is SYDVKM. This CDR3 region has 14 residues.

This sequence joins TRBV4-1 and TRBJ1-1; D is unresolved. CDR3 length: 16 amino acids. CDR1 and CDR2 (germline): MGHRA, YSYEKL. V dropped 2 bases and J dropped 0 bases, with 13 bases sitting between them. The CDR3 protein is CASSQPFVALNTEAFF. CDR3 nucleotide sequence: TGCGCCAGCAGCCAACCCTTCGTGGCACTGAACACTGAAGCTTTCTTT.

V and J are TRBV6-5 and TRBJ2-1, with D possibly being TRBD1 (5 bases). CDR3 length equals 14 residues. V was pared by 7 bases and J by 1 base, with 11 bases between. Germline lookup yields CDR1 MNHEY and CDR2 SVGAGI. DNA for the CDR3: TGTGCCAGCACCGGACAACCTTCCTACAATGAGCAGTTCTTC. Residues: CASTGQPSYNEQFF.

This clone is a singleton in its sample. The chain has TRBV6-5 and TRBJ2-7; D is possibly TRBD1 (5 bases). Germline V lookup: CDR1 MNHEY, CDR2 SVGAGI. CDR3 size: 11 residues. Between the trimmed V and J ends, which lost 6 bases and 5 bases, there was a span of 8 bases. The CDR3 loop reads CASRARDEQYF. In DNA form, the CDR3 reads TGTGCCAGCAGGGCCAGGGACGAGCAGTACTTC.

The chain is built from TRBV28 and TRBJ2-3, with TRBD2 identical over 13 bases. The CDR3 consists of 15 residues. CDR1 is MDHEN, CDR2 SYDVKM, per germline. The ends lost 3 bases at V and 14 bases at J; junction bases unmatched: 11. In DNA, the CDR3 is TGTGCCAGCAGTTTTACTAGCGGGAGGGCCCGTGGGATGTATTTT. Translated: CASSFTSGRARGMYF.

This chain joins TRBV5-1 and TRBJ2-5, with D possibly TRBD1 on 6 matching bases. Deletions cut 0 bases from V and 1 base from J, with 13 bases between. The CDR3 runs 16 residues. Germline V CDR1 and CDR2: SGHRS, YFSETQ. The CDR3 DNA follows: TGCGCCAGCAGCTTGGAAGGTGGCAGGGGCCAAGAGACCCAGTACTTC. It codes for CASSLEGGRGQETQYF.

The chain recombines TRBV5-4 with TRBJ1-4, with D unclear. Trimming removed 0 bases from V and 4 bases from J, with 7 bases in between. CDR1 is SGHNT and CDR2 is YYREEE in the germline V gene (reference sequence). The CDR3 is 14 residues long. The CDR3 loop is CASSLGRGNEKLFF. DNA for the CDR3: TGTGCCAGCAGCTTGGGGCGGGGTAATGAAAAACTGTTTTTT.

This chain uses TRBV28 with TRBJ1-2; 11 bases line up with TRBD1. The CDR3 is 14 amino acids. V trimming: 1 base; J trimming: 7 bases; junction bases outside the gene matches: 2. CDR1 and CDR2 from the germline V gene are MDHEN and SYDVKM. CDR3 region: CASSLLDRGLGYTF. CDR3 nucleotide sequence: TGTGCCAGCAGTTTATTGGACAGGGGGCTTGGCTACACCTTC.

CDR3: CATSDTGTGGQGTDTQYF. The DNA of the CDR3 is TGTGCCACCAGTGATACAGGGACAGGGGGCCAAGGGACAGATACGCAGTATTTT. The chain joins TRBV24-1 to TRBJ2-3; 12 bases are a match to TRBD1. The V gene end was trimmed by 3 bases and the J gene end by 3 bases; junction bases not matched to a gene: 9. The CDR3 spans 18 residues. Germline V gene lookup returns CDR1 KGHDR and CDR2 SFDVKD.

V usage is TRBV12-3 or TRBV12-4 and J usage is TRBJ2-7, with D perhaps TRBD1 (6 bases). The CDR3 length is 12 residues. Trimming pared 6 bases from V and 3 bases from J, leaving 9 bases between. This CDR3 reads CASRSGVYEQYF. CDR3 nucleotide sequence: TGTGCCAGCAGATCAGGGGTCTACGAGCAGTACTTC.

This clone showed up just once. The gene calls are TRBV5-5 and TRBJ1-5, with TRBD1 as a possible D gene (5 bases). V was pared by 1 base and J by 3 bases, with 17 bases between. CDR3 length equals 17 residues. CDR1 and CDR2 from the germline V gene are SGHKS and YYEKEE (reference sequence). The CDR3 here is CASSLSGNTRFNQPQHF. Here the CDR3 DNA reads TGTGCCAGCAGCTTGTCAGGGAACACGCGATTCAATCAGCCCCAGCATTTT.

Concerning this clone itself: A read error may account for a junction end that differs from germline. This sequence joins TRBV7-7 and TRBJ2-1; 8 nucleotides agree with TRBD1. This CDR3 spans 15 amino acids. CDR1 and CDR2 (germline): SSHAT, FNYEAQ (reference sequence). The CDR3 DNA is TGTGCTAGCAGCCCGGACAGGGATGCCTACAATGAGCAGTTCTTC. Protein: CASSPDRDAYNEQFF.

For the CDR3, the DNA is TGCGCCAGCAGCTTGGCCGGGACTAGCGTAAGCACAGATACGCAGTATTTT. Translation gives CASSLAGTSVSTDTQYF. This chain uses TRBV5-1 with TRBJ2-3; TRBD2 aligns across 10 bases. After removal of 0 bases from V and 0 bases from J, the junction contained 4 bases not matched to a gene. The germline gives CDR1 SGHRS, CDR2 YFSETQ. CDR3 length equals 17 residues.

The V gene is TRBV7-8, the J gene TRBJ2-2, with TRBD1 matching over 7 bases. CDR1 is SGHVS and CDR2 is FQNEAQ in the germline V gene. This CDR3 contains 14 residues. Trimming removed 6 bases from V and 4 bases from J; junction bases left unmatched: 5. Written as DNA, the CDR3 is TGTGCCAGCAGGCCGACAGGGACCACCGGGGAGCTGTTTTTT. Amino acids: CASRPTGTTGELFF.

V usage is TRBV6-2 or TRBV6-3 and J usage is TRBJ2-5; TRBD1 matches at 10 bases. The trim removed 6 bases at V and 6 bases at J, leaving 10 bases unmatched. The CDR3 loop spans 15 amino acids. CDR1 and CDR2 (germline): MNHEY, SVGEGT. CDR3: CASSQTGGETKTQYF. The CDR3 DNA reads TGTGCCAGCAGCCAGACAGGGGGCGAAACGAAGACCCAGTACTTC.

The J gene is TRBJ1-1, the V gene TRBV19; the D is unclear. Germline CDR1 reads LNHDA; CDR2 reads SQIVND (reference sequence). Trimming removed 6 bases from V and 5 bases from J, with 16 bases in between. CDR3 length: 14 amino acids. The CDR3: CASRIRTPGTEAFF. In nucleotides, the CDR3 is TGTGCCAGTAGGATTAGGACTCCGGGGACTGAAGCTTTCTTT.

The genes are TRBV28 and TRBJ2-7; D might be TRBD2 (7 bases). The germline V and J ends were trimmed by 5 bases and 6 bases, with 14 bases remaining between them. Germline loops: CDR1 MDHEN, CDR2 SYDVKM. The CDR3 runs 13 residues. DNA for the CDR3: TGTGCCAGCAGTATGGGGGGGCATCCCGAGCAGTACTTC. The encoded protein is CASSMGGHPEQYF. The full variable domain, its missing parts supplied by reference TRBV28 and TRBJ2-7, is DVKVTQSSRYLVKRTGEKVFLECVQDMDHENMFWYRQDPGLGLRLIYFSYDVKMKEKGDIPEGYSVSREKKERFSLILESASTNQTSMYLCASSMGGHPEQYFGPGTRLTVT.

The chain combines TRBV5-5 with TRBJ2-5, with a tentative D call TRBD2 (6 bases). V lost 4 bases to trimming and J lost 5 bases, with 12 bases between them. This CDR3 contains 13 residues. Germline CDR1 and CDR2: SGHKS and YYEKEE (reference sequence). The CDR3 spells CASSIPGEETQYF. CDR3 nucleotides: TGTGCCAGCAGCATCCCGGGGGAGGAGACCCAGTACTTC.